This T cell receptor beta chain was captured by sequencing in a study of shared clonotypes between healthy human individuals (dated by TCRdb to about 2020). About the study as a whole: Three men and a couple of women, aged 18 to 49 years, made up the cohort. For each donor, CD4 naive and CD4 memory were each run on three plates, CD8 naive on two plates, and CD8 memory on one plate. To estimate repertoire size and how much clonotype sharing occurs between individuals, the study deeply sequenced the blood TCR repertoires of several healthy adults. To increase sequencing depth and limit assay-specific biases, different laboratories used diverse techniques to prepare libraries and sequence TCR repertoires. Each donor's leukapheresis produced roughly between roughly 0.85 and 9 billion PBMCs. The research as a whole found: Even with the large sequencing depth, rarefaction of the sorted-subset datasets indicated that sequencing was incomplete. Naive subsets generally had larger estimated clonotype richness than memory subsets did. Based on pairwise subsampling, the degree of clonotype sharing among donors was expected to be affected by sequencing depth. The small number of donors limited the genetic and exposure-history diversity represented. Sampling was restricted to blood, and TCR repertoires in tissues likely differ from the TCR repertoires found in blood. Compared with non-shared clonotypes, clonotypes shared by all four sorted-subset donors had higher generation probabilities. Sharing across several donors was observed for 4.5% to 6.5% of naive CD4, about 3.2% of naive CD8, about 2.3% of memory CD4, and roughly 0.43% of memory CD8 clonotypes.

This clone was counted a few times. What antigen it recognizes has not been identified. No much larger clone is present one base from it, and per-base qualities are unavailable. The donors were healthy, HIV-negative adults who had no recently reported acute infections or vaccinations. All donors were Caucasian adults living in Nashville, Tennessee, USA. CD4+ T cells were enriched by magnetic negative selection, after which naive cells were positively selected on CD45RA and the negative fraction was taken as the memory subset. After blood collection by leukapheresis, PBMCs were isolated using Ficoll-Histopaque density gradient centrifugation and then cryopreserved in the vapor phase of liquid nitrogen. Purity and quantity of every magnetically sorted T cell population were checked by analytical flow cytometry. Genomic DNA was isolated from every sorted fraction and measured by UV absorbance on a Nanodrop 2000c.

Using the deep immunoSEQ assay, TCR CDR3 regions were amplified from genomic DNA by multiplex PCR. Genomic DNA extracted from each cell subset was distributed evenly over all wells of several immunoSEQ 96-well plates, and each plate served as one replicate. Each replicate PCR for sorted subsets received around 0.2 ug genomic DNA, equal to about 29,000 T cell genomes. The purified libraries were quantified using a Qubit 3.0 fluorometer, sized with a Bioanalyzer 2100, and then quantified again using the KAPA Library Quantification kit. Each immunoSEQ 96-well plate was sequenced on its own single-read 150-cycle Illumina NextSeq 550 flow cell. Per the source publication's procedure: Because the immunoSEQ output held only junctional sequences and lacked quality scores, the filtering could not match the filtering applied to full-length reads. To assign V/J genes and CDR3, sequences were annotated against IMGT germline references using PyIR, a Python wrapper for IgBLAST v1.9. Any read was removed if the V/J assignment was weak (E-value above 1e-6), the CDR3 was missing, or the read contained stop codons, out-of-frame junctions, or ambiguous translated residues. A V3J clonotype was defined by an identical inferred V gene, J gene, and CDR3 amino acid sequence. To compute the percentage overlap between repertoires, the number of shared unique clonotypes was divided by the size of the smaller repertoire. Repertoire richness was assessed with RTK rarefaction, the Chao1 estimator, and Recon v2.1 estimates of unobserved clonotypes. For all TCRbeta clonotypes obtained by the gDNA method from a few donors, generation probabilities were computed with OLGA. TCRdb holds this immuneACCESS table with in-frame rearrangements only. Some clones are missing; in checked studies, unresolved V genes explain under half, and the rest has no known cause. V and J calls and clone size are those listed in that table; D and trimming were worked out from the DNA. The sample table records roughly 1 million clones; approximately 80% of these occur just once. Roughly 0.56% of the sample belongs to the ten largest clones.

This TCR was sampled from a man aged 18 to 35 in good health. Some clones in this sample may be carry-over from other donors' samples. Sequenced: memory CD4+ T cells from PBMCs. Interpreted using the paper, the cell subset or site label stands for: CD45RA-negative fraction.

CDR3 protein: CASSPYPLDGQETQYF. In nucleotide form, the sequence is TGTGCCAGCAGTCCCTACCCCCTCGACGGCCAAGAGACCCAGTACTTC. This chain joins TRBV28 to TRBJ2-5; no D gene is confidently identified. From the cysteine through the phenylalanine, the CDR3 covers 16 amino acids. Left in the record is the CDR3 DNA by itself, 48 bases read in frame from the first base. As encoded in the germline V gene, CDR1 is MDHEN while CDR2 is SYDVKM. V drops 5 bases and J drops 1 base, leaving 17 bases in between.